The 20 T cell receptor beta chains presented below share a single source sample, sequenced in a study of T cell changes during pregnancy in multiple sclerosis. TCRdb keeps only in-frame clones here, not all; method: immunoSEQ multiplex PCR. Found here are some 43,000 clones, around 93% of them singletons; the top ten hold about 7.6%. Sequencing was performed on CD8+ T cells from peripheral blood mononuclear cells, taken in the third trimester of pregnancy. Receptors originate from a female donor with multiple sclerosis, enrolled in a pregnancy study.

The chain couples TRBV19 to TRBJ1-2; the match to TRBD1 covers 9 bases. The junction had 6 bases not matched to a gene; V was cut back by 7 bases and J by 6 bases. The germline gives CDR1 LNHDA, CDR2 SQIVND (reference sequence). The CDR3 runs 13 residues. This CDR3 reads CASIGGQGDGYTF. CDR3 bases: TGTGCCAGTATAGGGGGACAGGGAGATGGCTACACCTTC.

The chain combines TRBV5-1 with TRBJ2-1; 9 bases match TRBD2. There are 15 residues in the CDR3. Losses at the gene ends were 2 bases for V and 6 bases for J; bases not matched to a gene: 6. The germline V gene has CDR1 SGHRS and CDR2 YFSETQ. The chain's CDR3 is CASSFSGGRINEQFF. CDR3 DNA: TGCGCCAGCAGCTTCAGCGGGGGGCGTATCAATGAGCAGTTCTTC.

The V call is TRBV7-9, the J call TRBJ2-5, with 14 nucleotides matching TRBD2. The CDR3 covers 17 residues. V shed 5 bases and J 7 bases; nucleotides not matched to a gene: 12. Germline V gives CDR1 SEHNR, CDR2 FQNEAQ (reference sequence). The CDR3 protein is CASSTRLAGGPNLTQYF. CDR3 DNA: TGTGCCAGCAGCACTCGACTAGCGGGAGGGCCCAACCTGACCCAGTACTTC.

The rearrangement uses TRBV29-1 and TRBJ2-3, with D possibly being TRBD1 (5 bases). In germline, CDR1 is SQVTM, CDR2 ANQGSEA. The CDR3 spans 16 residues. Trimming removed 3 bases at V and 2 bases at J, with 18 bases between. Here the CDR3 reads CSVEGRQGQSTDTQYF. In DNA form, the CDR3 reads TGCAGCGTTGAGGGGCGGCAGGGCCAGTCCACAGATACGCAGTATTTT.

CDR3 in amino acids: CASLRTSGRAPASTDTQYF. The CDR3 DNA is TGTGCCAGCCTTAGGACTAGCGGGAGGGCCCCAGCTAGCACAGATACGCAGTATTTT. The chain has TRBV5-4 and TRBJ2-3; TRBD2 matches at 15 bases. Germline V lookup: CDR1 SGHNT, CDR2 YYREEE (reference sequence). This CDR3 spans 19 amino acids. J was trimmed by 0 bases and V by 7 bases; bases with no gene match: 12. The variable domain in full, with the rest retrieved from reference TRBV5-4 and TRBJ2-3, is ETGVTQSPTHLIKTRGQQVTLRCSSQSGHNTVSWYQQALGQGPQFIFQYYREEENGRGNFPPRFSGLQFPNYSSELNVNALELDDSALYLCASLRTSGRAPASTDTQYFGPGTRLTVL.

The rearrangement joins TRBV28 to TRBJ2-1; 9 nucleotides agree with TRBD2. Per germline, CDR1 MDHEN and CDR2 SYDVKM. J lost 3 bases, V lost 9 bases, and 3 bases had no gene match. The CDR3 is made up of 13 amino acids. Written as DNA, the CDR3 is TGTGCCAGTCTTAGCGGGAGCTACAATGAGCAGTTCTTC. Translation: CASLSGSYNEQFF.

V gene TRBV6-6 combines with J gene TRBJ1-1; TRBD1 matches at 12 bases. The germline V gene has CDR1 MNHNY and CDR2 SVGAGI (reference sequence). V was clipped by 6 bases and J by 3 bases; unmatched bases: 8. This CDR3 is built from 16 residues. CDR3 bases: TGTGCCAGCAGGCCCGGGACAGGGGGCGGGGACACTGAAGCTTTCTTT. It translates to CASRPGTGGGDTEAFF.

This chain uses TRBV9 with TRBJ1-2, with unresolved D. The CDR3 is 12 residues long. V was trimmed by 3 bases and J by 7 bases, leaving 10 bases between them. The V gene's germline CDR1 is SGDLS and CDR2 YYNGEE. The CDR3 loop is CASSEQGVGYTF. The CDR3 DNA reads TGTGCCAGCAGCGAGCAAGGAGTTGGCTACACCTTC.

This clone was seen a handful of times. This chain links TRBV9 with TRBJ1-1, with D maybe TRBD1 (5 bases). V lost 2 bases and J 8 bases, leaving 7 bases between the germline ends. The CDR3 totals 11 residues. In germline, CDR1 is SGDLS, CDR2 YYNGEE. The CDR3 protein is CASSVRTEAFF. In DNA, the CDR3 is TGTGCCAGCAGCGTTCGGACAGAAGCTTTCTTT.

The genes are TRBV4-1 and TRBJ1-4; the match to TRBD1 covers 7 bases. V lost 0 bases, J lost 8 bases, and 12 bases stayed unmatched. Germline V gives CDR1 MGHRA, CDR2 YSYEKL. The CDR3 has 17 amino acids. CDR3 DNA: TGCGCCAGCAGCCAAGATCTTGCGACAGGGCGGAGGGAAAAACTGTTTTTT. It specifies CASSQDLATGRREKLFF.

The chain carries TRBV7-9 and TRBJ1-5, with D unresolved. The CDR3 totals 13 residues. CDR1 is SEHNR, CDR2 FQNEAQ, per germline (reference sequence). Trimming shortened V by 0 bases and J by 3 bases, and 3 bases separated the two germline ends. The CDR3 is CASSLAANQPQHF. CDR3 coding DNA: TGTGCCAGCAGCTTAGCGGCCAATCAGCCCCAGCATTTT.

This chain uses TRBV7-8 with TRBJ2-5; 9 bases line up with TRBD2. Germline CDR1 reads SGHVS; CDR2 reads FQNEAQ. The ends lost 4 bases at V and 2 bases at J; junction bases unmatched: 8. The CDR3 spans 16 residues. The CDR3 loop reads CASSSPPSGVQETQYF. The CDR3 DNA reads TGTGCCAGCAGCTCACCCCCTAGCGGGGTTCAAGAGACCCAGTACTTC. Full variable domain (remainder filled in from reference TRBV7-8 and TRBJ2-5): GAGVSQSPRYKVAKRGQDVALRCDPISGHVSLFWYQQALGQGPEFLTYFQNEAQLDKSGLPSDRFFAERPEGSVSTLKIQRTQQEDSAVYLCASSSPPSGVQETQYFGPGTRLLVL.

This clone occurred once. V is TRBV5-1 and J is TRBJ2-3, with 10 bases identical to TRBD1. J was trimmed by 0 bases and V by 3 bases; bases with no gene match: 10. The germline gives CDR1 SGHRS, CDR2 YFSETQ. This CDR3 has 18 amino acids. CDR3 coding DNA: TGCGCCAGCAGCTCGGACAGGGGGTGGACTCCCAGCACAGATACGCAGTATTTT. Translating gives CASSSDRGWTPSTDTQYF.

The chain uses TRBV5-5 and TRBJ2-7, with 10 bases matching TRBD2. The germline gives CDR1 SGHKS, CDR2 YYEKEE (reference sequence). The CDR3 length is 20 residues. The trim removed 5 bases at V and 4 bases at J, leaving 24 bases unmatched. The CDR3 DNA reads as TGTGCCAGCAGTCACCCCGGGGGACGACCAACCGGACTAGCGGCTTACGAGCAGTACTTC. It translates to CASSHPGGRPTGLAAYEQYF. Full variable domain (rest looked up from reference TRBV5-5 and TRBJ2-7): DAGVTQSPTHLIKTRGQQVTLRCSPISGHKSVSWYQQVLGQGPQFIFQYYEKEERGRGNFPDRFSARQFPNYSSELNVNALLLGDSALYLCASSHPGGRPTGLAAYEQYFGPGTRLTVT.

This rearrangement joins TRBV11-2 to TRBJ2-7; 8 nucleotides line up with TRBD1. The CDR3 covers 12 residues. From germline, CDR1 is SGHAT and CDR2 FQNNGV. Trimming took 5 bases from V and 10 from J; bases not matched to a gene: 7. DNA of the CDR3: TGTGCCAGCAGCCATCCCGGGACAGGCCAGTACTTC. Its protein product is CASSHPGTGQYF.

V gene TRBV5-4 combines with J gene TRBJ2-7, with TRBD2 matching 14 bases. CDR3 size: 16 residues. The V gene's germline CDR1 is SGHNT and CDR2 YYREEE (reference sequence). With V trimmed by 4 bases and J by 5 bases, 8 bases remained unmatched. The CDR3 region has the DNA TGTGCCAGCAGCCAGGGACTAGCGGGAGTGATTGACGAGCAGTACTTC. Its protein product is CASSQGLAGVIDEQYF. The variable domain in full, with the rest retrieved from reference TRBV5-4 and TRBJ2-7, is ETGVTQSPTHLIKTRGQQVTLRCSSQSGHNTVSWYQQALGQGPQFIFQYYREEENGRGNFPPRFSGLQFPNYSSELNVNALELDDSALYLCASSQGLAGVIDEQYFGPGTRLTVT.

The chain uses TRBV7-9 and TRBJ2-3, with TRBD2 matching over 14 bases. In germline, CDR1 is SEHNR, CDR2 FQNEAQ (reference sequence). V trimming: 5 bases; J trimming: 0 bases; junction bases outside the gene matches: 7. There are 18 residues in the CDR3. CDR3 region: CASSGGTSGSLSTDTQYF. Here the CDR3 DNA reads TGTGCCAGCAGCGGAGGGACTAGCGGGAGTTTAAGCACAGATACGCAGTATTTT.

This chain connects TRBV14 to TRBJ2-1, with D possibly matching TRBD2 (6 bases). CDR3 length: 11 residues. The V end was cut by 0 bases, the J end by 12 bases, with 6 bases between. CDR1 and CDR2 (germline): SGHDN, FVKESK. CDR3: CASSQERGQFF. The DNA of the CDR3 is TGTGCCAGCAGCCAAGAGCGGGGGCAGTTCTTC.

The chain combines TRBV29-1 with TRBJ2-3; D may be TRBD2 (5 bases). Germline lookup yields CDR1 SQVTM and CDR2 ANQGSEA. This CDR3 spans 15 amino acids. V lost 1 base and J 2 bases, leaving 13 bases between the germline ends. CDR3 loop: CSVEGGRDPTDTQYF. CDR3 coding DNA: TGCAGCGTTGAAGGCGGGCGCGACCCCACAGATACGCAGTATTTT.

V and J are TRBV7-6 and TRBJ1-3; 10 nucleotides line up with TRBD1. The V and J ends lost 5 bases and 2 bases, in that order; junction bases with no gene match: 3. CDR3 length: 15 residues. Germline CDR1 SGHVS, CDR2 FNYEAQ. Here the CDR3 reads CASSPDRGAGNTIYF. The CDR3 DNA is TGTGCCAGCAGCCCGGACAGGGGGGCTGGAAACACCATATATTTT.